The clone carrying this T cell receptor beta chain has only a few counts. The data belong to a study of blood T cell repertoires in COVID-19. The overall study: The analysed material was cDNA or gDNA that came from T cells, B-cell-depleted T cells, or PBMCs.

V shed 5 bases and J shed 7 bases, with 10 bases lying between them. The CDR3 length is 12 residues. Germline V gene data show CDR1 as SEHNR and CDR2 as FQNEAQ (reference sequence). TCRdb keeps only in-frame clones here, not all; method: immunoSEQ multiplex PCR. The sample carries tens of thousands of clones, 86% recorded once. The V gene is TRBV7-9, the J gene TRBJ2-3; tentative D call: TRBD2 (5 bases). The sequencing sample was made of peripheral blood. This sequence originates from a man aged 40-49 years with COVID-19, enrolled during active disease. The CDR3 protein is CASSEGWYTQYF. The CDR3 DNA sequence: TGTGCCAGCAGCGAGGGTTGGTATACGCAGTATTTT.